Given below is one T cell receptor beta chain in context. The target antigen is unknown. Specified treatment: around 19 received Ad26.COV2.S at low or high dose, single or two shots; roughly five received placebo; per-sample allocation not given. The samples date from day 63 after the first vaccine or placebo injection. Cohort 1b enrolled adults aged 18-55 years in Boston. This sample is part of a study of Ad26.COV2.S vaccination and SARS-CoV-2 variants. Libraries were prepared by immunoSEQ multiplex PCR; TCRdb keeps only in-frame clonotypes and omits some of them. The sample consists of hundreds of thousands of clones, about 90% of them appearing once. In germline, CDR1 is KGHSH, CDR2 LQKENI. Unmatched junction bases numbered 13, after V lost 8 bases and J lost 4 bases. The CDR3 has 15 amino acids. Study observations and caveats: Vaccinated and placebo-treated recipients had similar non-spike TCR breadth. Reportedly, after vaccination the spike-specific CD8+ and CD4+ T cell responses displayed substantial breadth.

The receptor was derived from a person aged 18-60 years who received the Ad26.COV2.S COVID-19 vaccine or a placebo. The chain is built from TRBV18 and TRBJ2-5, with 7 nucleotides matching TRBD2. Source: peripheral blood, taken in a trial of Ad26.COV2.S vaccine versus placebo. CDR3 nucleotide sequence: TGTGCCAGCCCCCCACGGGCGGGAGCGGTAGAGACCCAGTACTTC. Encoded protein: CASPPRAGAVETQYF.